This T cell receptor beta chain is from a study of blood T cell repertoires in COVID-19. Overall study context: Samples came from the United States, Italy and Spain, spanning acute and convalescent COVID-19. T cells, B-cell-depleted T cells, or PBMCs provided the cDNA or gDNA that served as material.

In the original processing: Reference gene primer amplification gave estimated nucleated cell counts. Sequenced by immunoSEQ multiplex PCR; TCRdb stores in-frame clones only, minus some. V, J and clone size are taken as reported in that table, and D and trimming were inferred from the DNA itself. The sample records 200,000 to 300,000 clones, roughly 84% being singletons. With 5 bases removed from V and 0 bases from J, the gap between germline ends came to 6 bases. Germline V gives CDR1 SGHTA, CDR2 FQGTGA. The CDR3 runs 13 residues. V and J are TRBV7-3 and TRBJ2-3; D call uncertain. The sample was peripheral blood. The TCR sequence derives from a woman in her forties who had recovered from COVID-19. The DNA for the CDR3 is TGTGCCAGCAGCCCCTCTAGCACAGATACGCAGTATTTT. This gives the protein CASSPSSTDTQYF.